The rows below give T cell receptor beta chains drawn from one sample of a study of blood T cell repertoires in COVID-19. Some clones are missing from TCRdb's copy, which holds only in-frame ones; the method was immunoSEQ multiplex PCR. Counted here are approximately 68,000 clones, roughly 81% occurring once; the ten biggest clones make up 9.2%. Sequenced material: peripheral blood. The receptors were gathered from a human donor in a cohort sampled during active COVID-19. Each CDR3 is given without its conserved first and last residue. Size values are once, few and many counts, or a class for expanded clones, and some rows have none.

-	TRBV7-8	TRBJ1-1	ASSSSSYTQGVGWGTEAF
-	TRBV7-6	TRBJ2-1	ASSFGGNEEQF
-	TRBV16	TRBJ2-7	ASSAGTESTIEQY
-	TRBV5-4	TRBJ1-1	ASSLVGTSNTEAF
few	TRBV28	TRBJ1-2	ASRSGGNGYT
-	TRBV19	TRBJ2-1	ASSGRGIAGQGEQF
few	TRBV18	TRBJ2-7	ASSPVGTSGRTYEQY
-	TRBV5-5	TRBJ1-1	ASSWALSTEAF
once	TRBV28	TRBJ2-1	ASSLAGEASPPQF
once	TRBV21-1	TRBJ2-7	ASIQHRGAYEQY
-	TRBV7-9	TRBJ2-1	ASSLAVGYNEQF
-	TRBV7-9	TRBJ1-5	ASGTGGGQPQH
-	TRBV2	TRBJ2-1	ASSSVALYNEQF
once	TRBV5-1	TRBJ1-2	ASSLDLLRTASVGYT
-	TRBV7-9	TRBJ1-5	ASSSGSNQPQH
-	TRBV7-9	TRBJ1-1	ASSPRGDRAF
-	TRBV5-5	TRBJ2-7	ASSSLGTSRSYEQY
once	TRBV18	TRBJ2-2	ASSPLQNTGELF
-	TRBV6-6	TRBJ2-1	ASSQGTGTSGNNEQF
-	TRBV5-1	TRBJ2-3	ASSLHGGRGDTQY
-	TRBV7-9	TRBJ2-7	ASSLDYYEQY
-	TRBV6-1	TRBJ2-1	ASSELAGSYNEQF
once	TRBV18	TRBJ2-3	ASSPQAGRADTQY
-	TRBV19	TRBJ2-5	ASSEQGWETQY
-	TRBV6-2/TRBV6-3	TRBJ1-5	ASSYGGVNQPQH
-	TRBV7-3	TRBJ2-1	ASSMLAGVDEQF
-	TRBV6-5	TRBJ1-1	ASSYDRGRTEAF
-	TRBV6-1	TRBJ2-7	ASSGLGGGRGSSYEQY
-	TRBV10-2	TRBJ2-1	ASSEFFAGSSYNEQF
-	TRBV30	TRBJ1-2	AWMGQDYGYT
once	TRBV19	TRBJ2-3	ASSSPGLEVDTQY
-	TRBV3-1/TRBV3-2	TRBJ2-1	ASSTGTSGYNEQF
few	TRBV9	TRBJ2-7	ASSPRIAGARYEQY
few	TRBV14	TRBJ2-7	ASSRYRGNPYEQY
-	TRBV5-8	TRBJ1-1	ASSWGYGGTEAF